This T cell receptor (beta chain) is from a study of CDR3 diversity in severe acne. Deletions cut 2 bases from V and 7 bases from J, with 16 bases between. Germline CDR1 reads SGHNT; CDR2 reads YYREEE (reference sequence). The CDR3 runs to 15 residues. TCRdb processed the PCR reads anew with MiXCR; each CDR3 protein has one entry. The sample lists more than 85,000 distinct CDR3 sequences, approximately 47% occurring once. Sequenced input: blood. The chain couples TRBV5-4 to TRBJ2-1; no reliable D call. The receptor's source is a male donor with acne. CDR3 sequence (DNA): TGTGCCAGCAGCTTCGACCTAAACCTCGGGAATGAGCAGTTCTTC. The encoded protein is CASSFDLNLGNEQFF.